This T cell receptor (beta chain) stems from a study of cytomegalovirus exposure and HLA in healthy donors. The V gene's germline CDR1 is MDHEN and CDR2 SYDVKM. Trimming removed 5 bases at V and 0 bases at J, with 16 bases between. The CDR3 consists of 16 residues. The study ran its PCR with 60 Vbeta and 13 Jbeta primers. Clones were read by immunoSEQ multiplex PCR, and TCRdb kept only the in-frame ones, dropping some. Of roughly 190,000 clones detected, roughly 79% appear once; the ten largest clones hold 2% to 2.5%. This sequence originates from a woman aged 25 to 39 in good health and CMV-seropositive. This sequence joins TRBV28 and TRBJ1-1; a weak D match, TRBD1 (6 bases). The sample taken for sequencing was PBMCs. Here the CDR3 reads CASSPRGQLMNTEAFF. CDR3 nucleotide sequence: TGTGCCAGCAGTCCCCGCGGACAGCTAATGAACACTGAAGCTTTCTTT.